The 31 T cell receptor beta chains listed next were all sequenced from one sample in a study of shared clonotypes between healthy human individuals. Measured with immunoSEQ multiplex PCR; TCRdb has only the in-frame clones, and not every one. The profile shows around 1.9 million clones, 85% to 95% of them singletons. Naive CD8 isolation took CD45RO-negative cells positively selected for CCR7 and excluded terminally differentiated effector memory CD45RA+ cells. The sample comprised naive CD8+ T cells from PBMCs. The receptors shown here come from a man younger than 35 in good health. Some clones in this sample may be carry-over from other donors' samples.

The V and J genes are TRBV28 and TRBJ1-2, with D perhaps TRBD1 (5 bases). The CDR3 spans 13 residues. V was cut by 6 bases and J by 8 bases, with 16 bases left in between. From germline, CDR1 is MDHEN and CDR2 SYDVKM. The CDR3 protein is CASRNPGADGYTF. The CDR3 DNA reads TGTGCCAGCAGAAACCCTGGGGCAGACGGCTACACCTTC.

J is TRBJ1-5 and V is TRBV9; D is undetermined. Deletions cut 3 bases from V and 3 bases from J, with 19 bases between. This CDR3 spans 17 amino acids. The V gene's germline CDR1 is SGDLS and CDR2 YYNGEE. As DNA, the CDR3 is TGTGCCAGCAGCGCAGGCGTTTTCCCGAACACCAATCAGCCCCAGCATTTT. It encodes CASSAGVFPNTNQPQHF.

The chain has TRBV10-3 and TRBJ2-1, with D possibly matching TRBD2 (6 bases). Germline V lookup: CDR1 ENHRY, CDR2 SYGVKD. The V end lost 10 bases, the J end lost 6 bases, and 16 bases lay between the germline ends. The CDR3 extends over 13 amino acids. The DNA for the CDR3 is TGTGCCACCGCCGGGACTTTGGGCAATGAGCAGTTCTTC. Protein product: CATAGTLGNEQFF.

The CDR3 DNA is TGCGCCAGCAGTGGGTCGGACACCGATACGCAGTATTTT. Translation: CASSGSDTDTQYF. The chain combines TRBV10-2 with TRBJ2-3; weak D call: TRBD1 (5 bases). This CDR3 is 13 amino acids long. Trimming stripped 4 bases from V and 6 bases from J, with 11 bases between. The germline V gene encodes CDR1 WSHSY and CDR2 SAAADI.

The gene calls are TRBV2 and TRBJ2-6; 8 bases are shared with TRBD1. The germline V gene encodes CDR1 SNHLY and CDR2 FYNNEI. Losses at the gene ends were 1 base for V and 1 base for J; bases not matched to a gene: 3. This CDR3 spans 17 amino acids. In DNA form, the CDR3 reads TGTGCCAGCAGTGAAGGGACAGGGAAGTCTGGGGCCAACGTCCTGACTTTC. Translation: CASSEGTGKSGANVLTF.

This chain links TRBV6-5 with TRBJ1-1, with D perhaps matching TRBD1 (6 bases). This CDR3 comprises 14 residues. The V end lost 2 bases, the J end lost 4 bases, and 11 bases lay between the germline ends. Germline V gene data show CDR1 as MNHEY and CDR2 as SVGAGI. CDR3 DNA: TGTGCCAGCAGTTACCAGGGGATAGGCACTGAAGCTTTCTTT. This gives the protein CASSYQGIGTEAFF.

The chain carries TRBV27 and TRBJ1-1; 11 bases are shared with TRBD1. Germline CDR1 is MNHEY and CDR2 is SMNVEV (reference sequence). V dropped 5 bases and J dropped 11; count of bases not matched to a gene: 16. This CDR3 is built from 16 residues. CDR3 sequence: CASSLLRDRGTQWAFF. The CDR3 DNA reads as TGTGCCAGCAGTCTACTCCGGGACAGGGGGACTCAATGGGCTTTCTTT.

The CDR3 DNA follows: TGTGCCAGCAGTCCGGACAGGCTTACAACCATCTCTGGAAACACCATATATTTT. This sequence encodes CASSPDRLTTISGNTIYF. This chain uses TRBV7-2 with TRBJ1-3; the match to TRBD1 covers 7 bases. Germline values: CDR1 SGHTA, CDR2 FQGNSA. CDR3 length: 18 amino acids. J lost 0 bases, V lost 6 bases, and 14 bases had no gene match. Full variable domain (remainder filled in from reference TRBV7-2 and TRBJ1-3): GAGVSQSPSNKVTEKGKDVELRCDPISGHTALYWYRQSLGQGLEFLIYFQGNSAPDKSGLPSDRFSAERTGGSVSTLTIQRTQQEDSAVYLCASSPDRLTTISGNTIYFGEGSWLTVV.

The chain combines TRBV2 with TRBJ2-1; 10 bases match TRBD2. Germline V gene data show CDR1 as SNHLY and CDR2 as FYNNEI. CDR3 size: 16 residues. Trimming removed 6 bases from V and 8 bases from J; junction bases left unmatched: 13. CDR3 nucleotide sequence: TGTGCCAGCAGCGAGATTCGAGCGGGAGGGCAGGATGAGCAGTTCTTC. Protein: CASSEIRAGGQDEQFF.

This chain links TRBV4-1 with TRBJ2-2, with D tentatively TRBD2 (6 bases). Trimming left V 3 bases short and J 6 bases short, with 17 bases between. This CDR3 comprises 16 residues. CDR1 and CDR2 (germline): MGHRA, YSYEKL. The CDR3 bases are TGCGCCAGCAGCCAGAGTGTGCCTACTAGCTCCGGGGAGCTGTTTTTT. Its translation: CASSQSVPTSSGELFF.

The chain is built from TRBV15 and TRBJ2-2; 8 bases are a match to TRBD2. V dropped 0 bases and J dropped 5; count of bases not matched to a gene: 11. From germline, CDR1 is LNHNV and CDR2 YYDKDF (reference sequence). The CDR3 totals 18 residues. The CDR3 loop reads CATSRDRVVSGITGELFF. CDR3 nucleotide sequence: TGTGCCACCAGCAGAGATCGGGTTGTTAGCGGGATAACCGGGGAGCTGTTTTTT. The full variable domain, in which reference TRBV15 and TRBJ2-2 provide the parts outside the CDR3, is DAMVIQNPRYQVTQFGKPVTLSCSQTLNHNVMYWYQQKSSQAPKLLFHYYDKDFNNEADTPDNFQSRRPNTSFCFLDIRSPGLGDTAMYLCATSRDRVVSGITGELFFGEGSRLTVL.

J is TRBJ2-3 and V is TRBV27; 8 bases fit TRBD2. The ends lost 0 bases at V and 4 bases at J; junction bases unmatched: 15. The CDR3 spans 19 residues. Germline CDR1 MNHEY, CDR2 SMNVEV (reference sequence). As DNA, the CDR3 is TGTGCCAGCAGTTTATCGTACCCCCACGGTAGCGGGATAGCAGATACGCAGTATTTT. This gives the protein CASSLSYPHGSGIADTQYF.

V usage is TRBV7-9 and J usage is TRBJ2-3; D tentatively fits TRBD1 or TRBD2 (6 bases each). Germline CDR1 SEHNR, CDR2 FQNEAQ (reference sequence). The V gene lost 5 bases and the J gene lost 4 bases, with 16 bases spanning the gap. CDR3 length: 15 amino acids. The CDR3 sequence: CASSPGASPPDTQYF. The DNA of the CDR3 is TGTGCCAGCAGCCCGGGGGCTAGCCCCCCAGATACGCAGTATTTT.

This rearrangement joins TRBV29-1 to TRBJ2-2; 10 positions match TRBD2. CDR3 length: 17 amino acids. After removal of 3 bases from V and 4 bases from J, the junction contained 11 bases not matched to a gene. In germline, CDR1 is SQVTM, CDR2 ANQGSEA. Here the CDR3 reads CSVDLAGDAVGTGELFF. The CDR3 nucleotides are TGCAGCGTTGACCTAGCGGGAGATGCAGTTGGCACCGGGGAGCTGTTTTTT.

As for this clone: Other DNA sequences of this sample code for an identical CDR3. This sequence joins TRBV20-1 and TRBJ2-2; D is undetermined. The CDR3 runs 10 residues. Per germline, CDR1 DFQATT and CDR2 SNEGSKA (reference sequence). V was pared by 3 bases and J by 6 bases, with 2 bases between. CDR3 nucleotides: TGCAGTGCTAGGGCCGGGGAGCTGTTTTTT. Translated: CSARAGELFF.

The chain recombines TRBV30 with TRBJ2-2; D assignment may be TRBD1 or TRBD2 (6 bases each). Trimming took off 3 bases at V and 9 bases at J, with 20 bases between the two ends. The CDR3 sequence is 15 residues long. Germline CDR1 reads GTSNPN; CDR2 reads SVGIG (reference sequence). DNA for the CDR3: TGTGCCTGGAGCCCTGGCCCGGGGGCATACAGGGAGCTGTTTTTT. This sequence encodes CAWSPGPGAYRELFF.

This rearrangement joins TRBV4-1 to TRBJ2-7; a weak D match, TRBD1 (5 bases). CDR3 length: 14 amino acids. Per the germline V gene, CDR1 is MGHRA and CDR2 is YSYEKL. V lost 3 bases to trimming and J lost 2 bases, with 11 bases between them. The CDR3 here is CASSHTGVPYEQYF. The CDR3 coding sequence is TGCGCCAGCAGCCACACAGGCGTACCCTACGAGCAGTACTTC.

The rearrangement links TRBV5-4 to TRBJ2-7; 12 positions match TRBD1. CDR3 length: 16 amino acids. Germline-derived CDR1 and CDR2 are SGHNT and YYREEE (reference sequence). J was trimmed by 6 bases and V by 1 base; bases with no gene match: 8. Here the CDR3 reads CASSLMSGQGAREQYF. CDR3 nucleotides: TGTGCCAGCAGCTTGATGTCGGGACAGGGGGCGCGCGAGCAGTACTTC.

Concerning this clone: Other nucleotide sequences from this sample produce the same CDR3. The rearrangement links TRBV4-3 to TRBJ2-1, with TRBD2 matching 8 bases. The CDR3 runs 15 residues. The trim removed 1 base at V and 4 bases at J, leaving 3 bases unmatched. Germline V lookup: CDR1 LGHNA, CDR2 YSLEER. The CDR3 region is CASSQGLAGYNEQFF. The CDR3 DNA reads as TGCGCCAGCAGCCAAGGCCTAGCGGGTTACAATGAGCAGTTCTTC.

Here the CDR3 DNA reads TGTGCCAGCAGCTTCGGACTAGCGGGAGAAAGGTACGAGCAGTACTTC. It translates to CASSFGLAGERYEQYF. This chain joins TRBV7-2 and TRBJ2-7, with 13 bases lining up with TRBD2. In germline, CDR1 is SGHTA, CDR2 FQGNSA. The CDR3 consists of 16 residues. The V gene end was trimmed by 3 bases and the J gene end by 4 bases; junction bases not matched to a gene: 6.

This chain connects TRBV19 to TRBJ1-2; D perhaps matches TRBD1 (6 bases). V was clipped by 5 bases and J by 0 bases, with 13 bases between them. In germline, CDR1 is LNHDA, CDR2 SQIVND (reference sequence). This CDR3 spans 15 amino acids. CDR3 sequence (DNA): TGTGCCAGTAGTGTTAGGGGGACCGCTAACTATGGCTACACCTTC. The encoded protein is CASSVRGTANYGYTF. Full variable domain (rest looked up from reference TRBV19 and TRBJ1-2): DGGITQSPKYLFRKEGQNVTLSCEQNLNHDAMYWYRQDPGQGLRLIYYSQIVNDFQKGDIAEGYSVSREKKESFPLTVTSAQKNPTAFYLCASSVRGTANYGYTFGSGTRLTVV.

The gene calls are TRBV19 and TRBJ2-7; TRBD1 matches 7 bases. J was trimmed by 5 bases and V by 4 bases; bases with no gene match: 5. Germline lookup yields CDR1 LNHDA and CDR2 SQIVND (reference sequence). The CDR3 spans 13 residues. This chain's CDR3 is CASSSTGAHEQYF. CDR3 coding DNA: TGTGCCAGTAGTAGTACAGGGGCCCACGAGCAGTACTTC. Full variable domain (outside the CDR3, taken from reference TRBV19 and TRBJ2-7): DGGITQSPKYLFRKEGQNVTLSCEQNLNHDAMYWYRQDPGQGLRLIYYSQIVNDFQKGDIAEGYSVSREKKESFPLTVTSAQKNPTAFYLCASSSTGAHEQYFGPGTRLTVT.

The gene calls are TRBV5-5 and TRBJ2-3; D unresolved. CDR3 size: 14 residues. V was cut by 0 bases and J by 0 bases, with 5 bases left in between. Per the germline V gene, CDR1 is SGHKS and CDR2 is YYEKEE (reference sequence). Here the CDR3 reads CASSLGRSTDTQYF. The CDR3 DNA reads as TGTGCCAGCAGCTTGGGCCGGAGCACAGATACGCAGTATTTT. Full variable domain (missing parts from reference TRBV5-5 and TRBJ2-3): DAGVTQSPTHLIKTRGQQVTLRCSPISGHKSVSWYQQVLGQGPQFIFQYYEKEERGRGNFPDRFSARQFPNYSSELNVNALLLGDSALYLCASSLGRSTDTQYFGPGTRLTVL.

The gene calls are TRBV9 and TRBJ2-1, with D uncertain. CDR1 and CDR2 (germline): SGDLS, YYNGEE. There are 14 residues in the CDR3. V lost 0 bases, J lost 5 bases, and 9 bases lay in between. CDR3: CASSVGASHNEQFF. In DNA, the CDR3 is TGTGCCAGCAGCGTAGGGGCAAGCCACAATGAGCAGTTCTTC.

V and J are TRBV2 and TRBJ2-7; 14 nucleotides line up with TRBD2. Per the germline V gene, CDR1 is SNHLY and CDR2 is FYNNEI. Unmatched junction bases numbered 6, after V lost 3 bases and J lost 5 bases. This CDR3 region has 16 residues. CDR3 DNA sequence: TGTGCCAGCAGTGATGGGACTAGCGGGAGTTACGACGAGCAGTACTTC. Translation: CASSDGTSGSYDEQYF.

This rearrangement joins TRBV19 to TRBJ2-3; 11 positions match TRBD2. CDR1 is LNHDA, CDR2 SQIVND, per germline (reference sequence). The CDR3 has 16 residues. The ends lost 3 bases at V and 2 bases at J; junction bases unmatched: 4. The CDR3 sequence is CASSMGLADITDTQYF. In nucleotides, the CDR3 is TGTGCCAGTAGTATGGGACTAGCGGATATCACAGATACGCAGTATTTT.

This clone showed up just once. This chain connects TRBV6-5 to TRBJ1-4; no clear D gene. This CDR3 has 13 residues. V was trimmed by 2 bases and J by 8 bases, leaving 9 bases between them. CDR1 is MNHEY and CDR2 is SVGAGI in the germline V gene. The CDR3 region has the DNA TGTGCCAGCAGTTACGACGTGGGCGAAAAACTGTTTTTT. It translates to CASSYDVGEKLFF.

The DNA for the CDR3 is TGTGCCAGCCGATGGACTAGCGGAGCCTACGAGCAGTACTTC. As protein: CASRWTSGAYEQYF. This sequence joins TRBV6-6 and TRBJ2-7; 10 bases agree with TRBD2. Germline assignment: CDR1 MNHNY and CDR2 SVGAGI (reference sequence). There are 14 residues in the CDR3. V trimming: 8 bases; J trimming: 2 bases; junction bases outside the gene matches: 6.

CDR3 coding DNA: TGCGCCAGCAGCCAAGATAATCGTGGCACTGAAGCTTTCTTT. Translating it yields CASSQDNRGTEAFF. The chain employs TRBV4-1 and TRBJ1-1; the D is unclear. With 0 bases removed from V and 4 bases from J, the gap between germline ends came to 9 bases. The CDR3 has 14 residues. Germline V gene data show CDR1 as MGHRA and CDR2 as YSYEKL.

The rearrangement uses TRBV6-5 and TRBJ2-7; unclear D gene. The V and J ends lost 6 bases and 0 bases respectively, with 15 bases between them. Per germline, CDR1 MNHEY and CDR2 SVGAGI. The CDR3 length is 15 residues. The DNA of the CDR3 is TGTGCCAGCAGGCCAGACACCAAATCCTCCTACGAGCAGTACTTC. This codes for CASRPDTKSSYEQYF.

A remark on this clone: The same CDR3 can be traced to other DNA sequences in this sample. The rearrangement uses TRBV5-6 and TRBJ1-5; D remains unclear. CDR1 is SGHDT, CDR2 YYEEEE, per germline. This CDR3 contains 12 residues. With 0 bases removed from V and 8 bases from J, the gap between germline ends came to 6 bases. CDR3 DNA sequence: TGTGCCAGCAGCTTGGGAGGTGAGCCCCAGCATTTT. It translates to CASSLGGEPQHF.